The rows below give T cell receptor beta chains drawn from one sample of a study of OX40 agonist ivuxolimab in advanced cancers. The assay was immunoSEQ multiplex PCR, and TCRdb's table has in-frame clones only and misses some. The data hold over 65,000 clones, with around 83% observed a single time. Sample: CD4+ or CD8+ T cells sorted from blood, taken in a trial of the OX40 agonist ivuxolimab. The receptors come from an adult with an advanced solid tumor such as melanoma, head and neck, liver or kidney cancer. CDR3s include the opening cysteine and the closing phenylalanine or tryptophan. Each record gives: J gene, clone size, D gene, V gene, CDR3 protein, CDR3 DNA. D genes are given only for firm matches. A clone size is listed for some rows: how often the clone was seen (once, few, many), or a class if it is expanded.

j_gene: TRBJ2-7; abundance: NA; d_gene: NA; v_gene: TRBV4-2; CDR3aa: CASSSKGGLASYEQYF; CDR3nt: TGTGCCAGCAGCTCAAAGGGTGGGTTAGCCTCCTACGAGCAGTACTTC
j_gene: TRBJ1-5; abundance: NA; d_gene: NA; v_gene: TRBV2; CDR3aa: CASSPGNSNQPQHF; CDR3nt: TGTGCCAGCAGTCCGGGGAATAGCAATCAGCCCCAGCATTTT
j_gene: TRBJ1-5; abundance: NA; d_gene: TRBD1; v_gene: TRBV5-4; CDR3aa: CASSSQGAGQPQHF; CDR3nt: TGTGCCAGCAGCTCACAGGGGGCTGGTCAGCCCCAGCATTTT
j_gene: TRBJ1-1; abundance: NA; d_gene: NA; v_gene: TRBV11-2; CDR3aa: CASSSQQDTEAFF; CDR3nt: TGTGCCAGCAGCTCCCAACAAGACACTGAAGCTTTCTTT
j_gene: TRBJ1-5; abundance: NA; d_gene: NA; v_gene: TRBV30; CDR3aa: CACGTGLQPQHF; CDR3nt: TGTGCCTGCGGAACAGGGCTGCAGCCCCAGCATTTT
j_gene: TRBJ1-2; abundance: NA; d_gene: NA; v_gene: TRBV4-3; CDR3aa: CASSQEIGVSYGYTF; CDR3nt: TGCGCCAGCAGCCAAGAGATCGGGGTTTCCTATGGCTACACCTTC
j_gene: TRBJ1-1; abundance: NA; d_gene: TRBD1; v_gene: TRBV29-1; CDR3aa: CSVGPGQGTEAFF; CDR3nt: TGCAGCGTTGGGCCCGGACAGGGGACTGAAGCTTTCTTT
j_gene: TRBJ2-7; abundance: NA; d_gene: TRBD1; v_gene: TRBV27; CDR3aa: CASSWTGSYEQYF; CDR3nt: TGTGCCAGCAGTTGGACAGGGTCCTACGAGCAGTACTTC
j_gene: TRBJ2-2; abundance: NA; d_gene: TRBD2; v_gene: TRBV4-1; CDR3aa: CASSQDWTRITPRTGELFF; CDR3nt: TGCGCCAGCAGCCAAGATTGGACTAGGATAACCCCAAGGACCGGGGAGCTGTTTTTT
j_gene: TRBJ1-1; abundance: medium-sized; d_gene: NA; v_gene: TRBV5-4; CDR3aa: CASSLGSQPNHEAFF; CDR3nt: TGTGCCAGCAGCTTGGGTAGCCAGCCGAATCATGAAGCTTTCTTT
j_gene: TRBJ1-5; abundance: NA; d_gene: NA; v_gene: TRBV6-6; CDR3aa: CASRIRNNQPQHF; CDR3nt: TGTGCCAGCAGGATCAGGAACAATCAGCCCCAGCATTTT
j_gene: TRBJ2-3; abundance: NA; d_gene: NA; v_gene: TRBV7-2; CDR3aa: CASSSLGVDTQYF; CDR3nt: TGTGCCAGCAGCTCGCTTGGGGTGGATACGCAGTATTTT
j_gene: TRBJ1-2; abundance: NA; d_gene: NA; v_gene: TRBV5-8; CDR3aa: CASSSPGFGYTF; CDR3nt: TGTGCCAGCAGCTCCCCAGGATTCGGCTACACCTTC
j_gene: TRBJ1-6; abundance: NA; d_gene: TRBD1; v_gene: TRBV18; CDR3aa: CASSPGQGNSPLHF; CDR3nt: TGTGCCAGCTCACCGGGACAGGGAAATTCACCCCTCCACTTT
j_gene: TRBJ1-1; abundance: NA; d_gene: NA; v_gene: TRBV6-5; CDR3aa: CASRGQLMNTEAFF; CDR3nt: TGTGCCAGCAGAGGACAGTTGATGAACACTGAAGCTTTCTTT
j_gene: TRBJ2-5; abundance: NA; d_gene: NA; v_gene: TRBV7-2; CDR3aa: CASSLPTVLETQYF; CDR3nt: TGTGCCAGCAGCCTACCCACAGTGTTAGAGACCCAGTACTTC
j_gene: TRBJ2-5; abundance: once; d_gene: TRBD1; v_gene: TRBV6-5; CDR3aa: CASNRDRNQETQYF; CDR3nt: TGTGCCAGCAACAGGGACAGGAACCAAGAGACCCAGTACTTC
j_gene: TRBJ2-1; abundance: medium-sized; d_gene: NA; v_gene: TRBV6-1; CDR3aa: CASATEAGHYNEQFF; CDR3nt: TGTGCCAGTGCTACGGAGGCAGGGCATTACAATGAGCAGTTCTTC
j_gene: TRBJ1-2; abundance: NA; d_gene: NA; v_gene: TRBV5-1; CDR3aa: CASSREGGDYGYTF; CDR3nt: TGCGCCAGCAGCCGAGAAGGCGGAGACTATGGCTACACCTTC
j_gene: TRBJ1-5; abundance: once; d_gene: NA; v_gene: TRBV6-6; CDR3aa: CASSYSNVQPQHF; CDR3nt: TGTGCCAGCAGTTACTCGAATGTTCAGCCCCAGCATTTT
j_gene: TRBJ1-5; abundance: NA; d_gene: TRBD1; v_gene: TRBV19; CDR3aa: CASSIEGTGVSNQPQHF; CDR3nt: TGTGCCAGTAGTATAGAAGGGACAGGGGTAAGCAATCAGCCCCAGCATTTT
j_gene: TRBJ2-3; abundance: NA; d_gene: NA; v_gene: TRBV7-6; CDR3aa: CASSLASTDTQYF; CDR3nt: TGTGCCAGCAGCTTAGCGAGCACAGATACGCAGTATTTT
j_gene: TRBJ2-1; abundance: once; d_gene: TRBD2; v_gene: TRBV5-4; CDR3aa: CASSLGLAREGEQFF; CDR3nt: TGTGCCAGCAGCTTGGGACTAGCACGGGAAGGTGAGCAGTTCTTC
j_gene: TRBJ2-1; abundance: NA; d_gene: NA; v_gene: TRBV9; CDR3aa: CASSVAVRYNEQFF; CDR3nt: TGTGCCAGCAGCGTAGCGGTAAGGTACAATGAGCAGTTCTTC
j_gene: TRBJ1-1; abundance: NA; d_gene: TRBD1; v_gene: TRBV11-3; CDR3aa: CASRDRLIGGTEAFF; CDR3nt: TGTGCCAGCCGGGACAGGTTAATCGGGGGCACTGAAGCTTTCTTT
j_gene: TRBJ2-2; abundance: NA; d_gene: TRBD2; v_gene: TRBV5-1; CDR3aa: CASSSVLSGSGELFF; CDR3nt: TGCGCCAGCAGCTCAGTACTTAGCGGGAGCGGGGAGCTGTTTTTT
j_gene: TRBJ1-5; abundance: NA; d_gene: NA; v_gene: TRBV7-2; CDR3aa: CASSQPGGNQPQHF; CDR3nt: TGTGCCAGCAGCCAGCCGGGGGGCAATCAGCCCCAGCATTTT
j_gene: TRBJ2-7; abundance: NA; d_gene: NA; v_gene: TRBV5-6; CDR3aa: CASSYLSGTYEQYF; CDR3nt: TGTGCCAGCAGCTACCTCAGCGGTACCTACGAGCAGTACTTC
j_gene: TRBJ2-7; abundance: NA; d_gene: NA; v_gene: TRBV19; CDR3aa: CASSVQGSSSYEQYF; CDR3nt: TGTGCCAGTAGTGTCCAGGGGTCGAGCTCCTACGAGCAGTACTTC
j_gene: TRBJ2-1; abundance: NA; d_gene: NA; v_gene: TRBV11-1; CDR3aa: CASSSDDRSLGPRHNEQFF; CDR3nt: TGTGCCAGCAGCTCCGACGACAGATCCCTGGGCCCCCGGCACAATGAGCAGTTCTTC
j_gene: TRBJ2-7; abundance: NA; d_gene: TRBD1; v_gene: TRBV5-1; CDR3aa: CASSSSGQGYEQYF; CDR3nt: TGCGCCAGCAGCTCCTCAGGACAGGGCTACGAGCAGTACTTC
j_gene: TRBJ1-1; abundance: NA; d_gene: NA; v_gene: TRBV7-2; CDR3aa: CASSPRGRVMNTEAFF; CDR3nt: TGTGCCAGCAGCCCTAGAGGCAGGGTCATGAACACTGAAGCTTTCTTT
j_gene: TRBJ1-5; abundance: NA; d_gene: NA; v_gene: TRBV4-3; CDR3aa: CASSQRVGGYNQPQHF; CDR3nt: TGCGCCAGCAGCCAACGCGTCGGGGGGTACAATCAGCCCCAGCATTTT
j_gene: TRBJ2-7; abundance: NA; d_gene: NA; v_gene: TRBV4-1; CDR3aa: CASSQEAGSPGDEQYF; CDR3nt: TGCGCCAGCAGCCAAGAAGCCGGCTCCCCCGGGGACGAGCAGTACTTC
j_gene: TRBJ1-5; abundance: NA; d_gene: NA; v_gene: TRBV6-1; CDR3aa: CASSERGRSNQPQHF; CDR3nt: TGTGCCAGCAGTGAAAGGGGCAGGAGCAATCAGCCCCAGCATTTT
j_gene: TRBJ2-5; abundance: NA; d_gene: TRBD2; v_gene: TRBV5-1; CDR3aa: CASSARLAGSGETQYF; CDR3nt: TGCGCCAGCAGCGCAAGACTAGCGGGGAGCGGTGAGACCCAGTACTTC
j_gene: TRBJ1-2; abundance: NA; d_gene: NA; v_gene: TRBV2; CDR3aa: CASSEAHVTAIENYGYTF; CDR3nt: TGTGCCAGCAGTGAAGCGCACGTAACAGCGATTGAAAACTATGGCTACACCTTC